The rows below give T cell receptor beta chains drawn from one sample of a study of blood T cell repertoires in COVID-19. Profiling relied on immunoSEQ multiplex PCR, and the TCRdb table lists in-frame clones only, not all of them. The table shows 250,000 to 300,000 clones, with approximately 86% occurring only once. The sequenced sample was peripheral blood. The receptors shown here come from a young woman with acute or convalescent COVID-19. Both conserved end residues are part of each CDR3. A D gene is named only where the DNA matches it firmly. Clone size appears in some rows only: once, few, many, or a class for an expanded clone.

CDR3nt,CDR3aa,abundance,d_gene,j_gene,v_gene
TGTGCCAGCAGCTTGGTATCGGTTCGGAACTATGGCTACACCTTC,CASSLVSVRNYGYTF,-,-,TRBJ1-2,TRBV5-6
TGTGCCACCCGGGGACTAGCGGATTACAATGAGCAGTTCTTC,CATRGLADYNEQFF,-,TRBD2,TRBJ2-1,TRBV24-1
TGTGCCAGCAGCCAGAGCACAGATACGCAGTATTTT,CASSQSTDTQYF,-,-,TRBJ2-3,TRBV7-9
TGCAGCGCTCTAGCGGTTGGCTGGGAGCAGTACTTC,CSALAVGWEQYF,-,TRBD2,TRBJ2-7,TRBV29-1
TGTGCCAGCAGCCAAGCGAGTTTACAAGAGACCCAGTACTTC,CASSQASLQETQYF,-,-,TRBJ2-5,TRBV3-1/TRBV3-2
TGCAGTGTTCCGACAGCCTACGAGCAGTACTTC,CSVPTAYEQYF,-,-,TRBJ2-7,TRBV20-1
TGCGCCAGCAGGAGGGACTGGGCCTCCTACGAGCAGTACTTC,CASRRDWASYEQYF,few,-,TRBJ2-7,TRBV10-2
TGTGCCAGCAGTTACTTCGGACAGGGGCCCGTCGAGCAGTACTTC,CASSYFGQGPVEQYF,-,TRBD1,TRBJ2-7,TRBV6-5
TGTGCCATCAGTGAGTCACCGGGAAGGAACACTGAAGCTTTCTTT,CAISESPGRNTEAFF,-,-,TRBJ1-1,TRBV10-3
TGTGCCAGCTCACCGGCGGGAGGGGGTGAGACCCAGTACTTC,CASSPAGGGETQYF,-,TRBD2,TRBJ2-5,TRBV18
TGTGCCAGTAGTTCACCTAGCGGGAAGGGCACCGGGGAGCTGTTTTTT,CASSSPSGKGTGELFF,-,TRBD2,TRBJ2-2,TRBV19
TGTGCCAGCAGCGTCCCAGGGTACTCAAACACCGGGGAGCTGTTTTTT,CASSVPGYSNTGELFF,-,-,TRBJ2-2,TRBV7-2
TGTGCCAGCAGTGTGGGACTAGCCTACAATGAGCAGTTCTTC,CASSVGLAYNEQFF,once,TRBD2,TRBJ2-1,TRBV6-4
TGTGCCTGGAGTGTAGGACTGATGGGGACAGGGGGTGAGAACACTGAAGCTTTCTTT,CAWSVGLMGTGGENTEAFF,few,TRBD1,TRBJ1-1,TRBV30
TGTGCCAGCAGGCTCCGGGACAGGAGCTACGAGCAGTACTTC,CASRLRDRSYEQYF,-,TRBD1,TRBJ2-7,TRBV2
TGTGCCAGCAGTTCTGCGCGGGACAGTCCCTATGGCTACACCTTC,CASSSARDSPYGYTF,-,TRBD1,TRBJ1-2,TRBV27
TGTGCCAGTATCCAGTGGGCTAGCAAGTACTTC,CASIQWASKYF,-,-,TRBJ2-5,TRBV2
TGTGCCATCAGTGATTTGGTACAGGGGGGCCAGCCCCAGCATTTT,CAISDLVQGGQPQHF,-,TRBD1,TRBJ1-5,TRBV10-3
TGTGCCAGCAGCGCCCGGGATAGCAATCAGCCCCAGCATTTT,CASSARDSNQPQHF,-,-,TRBJ1-5,TRBV9
TGTGCCAGCAGCGTAGCCTCGGGACTACAAAAAAACATTCAGTACTTC,CASSVASGLQKNIQYF,-,TRBD2,TRBJ2-4,TRBV9
TGTGCCAGCAGTTACTACGGACTAGCGGGAGTTCGGGCGACCCAGTACTTC,CASSYYGLAGVRATQYF,-,TRBD2,TRBJ2-5,TRBV6-2/TRBV6-3
TGTGCCTGGAGTGTATGGGCCAACACTGAAGCTTTCTTT,CAWSVWANTEAFF,-,-,TRBJ1-1,TRBV30
TGTGCCAGCTCAACTCGACAGGGGGATCTTGGAAAACTGTTTTTT,CASSTRQGDLGKLFF,-,TRBD1,TRBJ1-4,TRBV18
TGCGCCAGCAGCAACATAGGAGTGCCAGATACGCAGTATTTT,CASSNIGVPDTQYF,-,-,TRBJ2-3,TRBV5-1
TGTGCCAGCAGTGAGTCGACGGGGGGGAATCAGCCCCAGCATTTT,CASSESTGGNQPQHF,-,-,TRBJ1-5,TRBV2
TGTGCCAGCAGTTTATTGGCAGGGTATGGGTATGGCTACACCTTC,CASSLLAGYGYGYTF,-,-,TRBJ1-2,TRBV27
TGCAGCGTGGACAGGGGGCCGTGGGGTGAGCAGTTCTTC,CSVDRGPWGEQFF,-,TRBD1,TRBJ2-1,TRBV29-1
TGTGCCAGTACACAGGAGAGCTATGGCTACACCTTC,CASTQESYGYTF,-,-,TRBJ1-2,TRBV19
TGTGCCAGCAGGTCGCGGGGGTACAATGAGCAGTTCTTC,CASRSRGYNEQFF,-,TRBD2,TRBJ2-1,TRBV12-3/TRBV12-4
TGTGCCAGCAGTGAAATGGCGGGGGTGATCACTGAAGCTTTCTTT,CASSEMAGVITEAFF,-,-,TRBJ1-1,TRBV6-1
TGTGCCAGCCGCCCCGACAGTATAATTCCCCGGGAGCTGTTTTTT,CASRPDSIIPRELFF,-,-,TRBJ2-2,TRBV19
TGTGCCAGCAGCGCCGCTAGCGATACGCAGTATTTT,CASSAASDTQYF,-,-,TRBJ2-3,TRBV13
TGTGCCTGGAGTACGGGAGGGGCTCCAGAGACAGATACGCAGTATTTT,CAWSTGGAPETDTQYF,-,TRBD2,TRBJ2-3,TRBV30
TGTGCCATCAGGCGGGGGCTTGGGACTGAAGCTTTCTTT,CAIRRGLGTEAFF,-,-,TRBJ1-1,TRBV10-3
TGTGCCAGCAGCGAAGGGACAGGGGCCATCTACGAGCAGTACTTC,CASSEGTGAIYEQYF,-,TRBD1,TRBJ2-7,TRBV9
TGTGCCAGCAGCTTAGTACAGGGGGTCGGCACCGGGGAGCTGTTTTTT,CASSLVQGVGTGELFF,-,TRBD1,TRBJ2-2,TRBV7-9
TGCGCCAGCAGCCTCTGGGCGGGGAGCTCCTACAATGAGCAGTTCTTC,CASSLWAGSSYNEQFF,-,-,TRBJ2-1,TRBV4-3
TGTGCCAGCAGTTACGGGGTAGCGGGGCCGACTGGGGAGACCCAGTACTTC,CASSYGVAGPTGETQYF,-,TRBD2,TRBJ2-5,TRBV6-2/TRBV6-3
TGTGCCAGCAGCTTGGACAGGAACACTGAAGCTTTCTTT,CASSLDRNTEAFF,-,-,TRBJ1-1,TRBV5-4
TGCAGCGTTGAGGTCCCTACAGGGGGGTCCGCCGAGCAGTACTTC,CSVEVPTGGSAEQYF,-,TRBD1,TRBJ2-7,TRBV29-1
TGTGCCAGCAGCTTAGGCTTTGGGCTAGCGGGAGGCGATGAGCAGTTCTTC,CASSLGFGLAGGDEQFF,-,TRBD2,TRBJ2-1,TRBV11-3
TGTGCCAGCAGTTACCGGGACTTAGGGTTCTTC,CASSYRDLGFF,-,-,TRBJ2-1,TRBV6-2/TRBV6-3
TGTGCCAGCAGCGTAGGTCCAACAGTGGGTAATCAGCCCCAGCATTTT,CASSVGPTVGNQPQHF,-,-,TRBJ1-5,TRBV9
TGCAGTGCTAGAGACGGTGAAGCTTTCTTT,CSARDGEAFF,-,-,TRBJ1-1,TRBV20-1
TGTGCCAGTAGTCTACTACAGGGTCGTGAAAAACTGTTTTTT,CASSLLQGREKLFF,-,-,TRBJ1-4,TRBV19
TGTGCCAGCAGCTCCACAGGGATGACTAATGAAAAACTGTTTTTT,CASSSTGMTNEKLFF,-,-,TRBJ1-4,TRBV5-6
TGTGCCAGCAGCCCAAGACTCCCGAGCTCCTACGAGCAGTACTTC,CASSPRLPSSYEQYF,-,-,TRBJ2-7,TRBV11-3
TGTGCCAGCAGCGCCGGGACAGGGGGGATGAATGAGCAGTTCTTC,CASSAGTGGMNEQFF,-,TRBD1,TRBJ2-1,TRBV5-4
TGCGCCAGCAGCTTGGATGGGGGGGAGAATTCACCCCTCCACTTT,CASSLDGGENSPLHF,-,-,TRBJ1-6,TRBV5-1
TGTGCCAGCAGCTTAGGAGACTCACCTCTATTCAACATTCAGTACTTC,CASSLGDSPLFNIQYF,-,-,TRBJ2-4,TRBV7-2
TGTGCCAGCAGTGAAACGGGGAGCTATGGCTACACCTTC,CASSETGSYGYTF,-,-,TRBJ1-2,TRBV6-1
TGTGCCAGCAGCCGGGACAGGAGCTCCTATAATTCACCCCTCCACTTT,CASSRDRSSYNSPLHF,-,TRBD1,TRBJ1-6,TRBV3-1/TRBV3-2